This record looks at one T cell receptor beta chain sequence and its context. The data are from a study of cytomegalovirus exposure and HLA in healthy donors. The PCR contained 60 Vbeta and 13 Jbeta primers. Clones were sequenced by immunoSEQ multiplex PCR, and TCRdb holds only the in-frame ones, with some missing. The sample lists some 93,000 clones; roughly 9.4% were seen once. Input material: PBMCs. This TCR was recovered from a man between 45 and 60 years old in good health and CMV-seropositive.

The DNA for the CDR3 is TGTGCCAGCAGTTTACTCCCACCTAGCGGGGGTACATCCGGGGAGCTGTTTTTT. It is translated as CASSLLPPSGGTSGELFF. The V gene is TRBV28, the J gene TRBJ2-2, with 10 bases lining up with TRBD2. Germline V gives CDR1 MDHEN, CDR2 SYDVKM. The V segment lost 2 bases and the J segment 6 bases; nucleotides outside the gene matches: 12. CDR3 length: 18 residues. The full variable domain, with the rest looked up from reference TRBV28 and TRBJ2-2, is DVKVTQSSRYLVKRTGEKVFLECVQDMDHENMFWYRQDPGLGLRLIYFSYDVKMKEKGDIPEGYSVSREKKERFSLILESASTNQTSMYLCASSLLPPSGGTSGELFFGEGSRLTVL.